Detailed here is one T cell receptor beta chain. Its antigen remains unidentified. Use of 60 Vbeta and 13 Jbeta primers characterized the PCR. Sequenced by immunoSEQ multiplex PCR; TCRdb stores in-frame clones only, minus some. The top ten clones hold around 2.1% of a sample with under 130,000 clones, more than 70% of them seen once. The data originate from a study of cytomegalovirus exposure and HLA in healthy donors. As for the study in general: Around 190 million T cells yielded some 100 million unique TCR beta sequences, as an earlier analysis found. Study-wide points: Follow-up analysis later connected one missense variant in DCLRE1C with trimming of TCR beta V- and J-genes. The study designated 150 or so TCR beta chains cytomegalovirus-associated.

Unmatched junction bases numbered 14, after V lost 3 bases and J lost 0 bases. Germline V gene sequence: CDR1 MNHNS, CDR2 SASEGT. The CDR3 is made up of 20 amino acids. V gene TRBV6-1 combines with J gene TRBJ2-6; 7 nucleotides match TRBD2. The sample comprised PBMCs. This TCR derives from a man younger than 40 in good health and CMV-seronegative. Here the CDR3 DNA reads TGTGCCAGCAGTGATGGGAGGGATACCCCCCTTAACTCTGGGGCCAACGTCCTGACTTTC. This translates into CASSDGRDTPLNSGANVLTF.